Presented here are 31 T cell receptor beta chains from one specimen sequenced in a study of CD8+ T cells in alopecia areata. Extracted RNA was reverse transcribed, and the resulting cDNA served as sequencing template. Generated by immunoSEQ multiplex PCR, the TCRdb table keeps only in-frame clones and is missing some. The sample contains 290,000 or so clones, none of them singletons. The pooled cutaneous lymph node cells were sorted using several markers (CD4, CD8alpha, NKG2D, NKG2ACE and others). Material for sequencing was CD4+ T cells sorted from a lymph node. The receptors shown here come from a C3H/HeJ mouse with alopecia areata. MHC haplotype here: H2-k.

This clone was counted many times. Mouse names are used for the genes. Read data end 4 residues before the CDR3 end; the end is taken from the germline J gene. The same CDR3 is also encoded by other DNA sequences in this sample. The rearrangement uses TRBV5 and TRBJ2-7, with D tentatively TRBD1 (6 bases). From germline, CDR1 is LGHNA and CDR2 YNLKQL (reference sequence). The CDR3 loop spans 12 amino acids. The CDR3 DNA, read in part, is TGTGCCAGCAGCCAGGACAGTTAT. As protein: CASSQDSY. The whole CDR3 sequence is CASSQDSYEQYF.

Comment on this clone: Gene names and germline refer to mouse. The read is 4 residues too short to cover the CDR3 end, so that end is filled in from the germline J gene. V gene TRBV13-2 combines with J gene TRBJ2-5, with D perhaps TRBD1 (5 bases). The CDR3 is 14 residues long. V dropped 5 bases and J dropped 2 bases, with 12 bases sitting between them. Germline CDR1 NNHNN, CDR2 SYGAGS (reference sequence). The CDR3: CASGGRGGQDTQYF. CDR3 DNA (partial): TGTGCCAGCGGAGGGAGGGGAGGCCAAGAC.

To note about this clone: Germline and genes: mouse. The CDR3 end is not reached by the read, which stops 4 residues before it; the germline J gene fills it in. The rearrangement uses TRBV13-2 and TRBJ2-5, with D perhaps TRBD1 (5 bases). From germline, CDR1 is NNHNN and CDR2 SYGAGS (reference sequence). The ends were cut back, 2 bases at V and 3 bases at J, with 10 bases in the middle. This CDR3 is built from 14 residues. CDR3 bases read: TGTGCCAGCGGTGAGGTCAGGGATCAAGAC. It translates to CASGEVRDQD. The CDR3 as a whole reads CASGEVRDQDTQYF.

Concerning this clone: This sequence may be a read error, since a much larger clone differs from it by one base. The gene symbols are mouse symbols. The CDR3 goes on 4 residues after the read ends, and that part is filled in from the germline J gene. Other DNA sequences in this sample translate to the same CDR3. V gene TRBV13-3 combines with J gene TRBJ2-3; TRBD2 matches at 8 bases. Germline CDR1 and CDR2: NNHDY and SYVADS. The CDR3 sequence is 14 residues long. V lost 3 bases to trimming and J lost 1 base; unmatched junction nucleotides: 1. CDR3 in amino acids: CASSAWGGAETLYF. The DNA read from the CDR3 is TGTGCCAGCAGTGCCTGGGGGGGTGCAGAA.

This clone was picked up a small number of times. Mouse gene names apply. The read finishes 4 residues shy of the CDR3 end, and the germline J gene is used to complete it. Other DNA sequences from this sample encode an identical CDR3 as well. The V call is TRBV19, the J call TRBJ2-1, with D tentatively TRBD2 (5 bases). This CDR3 has 13 residues. Per the germline V gene, CDR1 is FNHDT and CDR2 is SITEND (reference sequence). Between the trimmed V and J ends, which lost 4 bases and 1 base, there was a span of 6 bases. The CDR3 here is CASSPGNYAEQFF. The CDR3 DNA, read in part, is TGTGCCAGCAGTCCTGGGAACTATGCT.

There are many counts of this clone. Gene names and germline match the mouse. The read comes to an end 4 residues before the CDR3 does, leaving the germline J gene to fill in the end. The sample carries other DNA sequences with the same CDR3. The genes are TRBV13-2 and TRBJ2-2; D is possibly TRBD1 (6 bases). V was cut by 0 bases and J by 3 bases, with 6 bases left in between. The CDR3 spans 14 residues. Germline V lookup: CDR1 NNHNN, CDR2 SYGAGS (reference sequence). The CDR3 protein is CASGDAGDTGQLYF. The sequenced CDR3 bases are TGTGCCAGCGGTGATGCAGGGGACACCGGG.

This clone was seen more than once but under ten times. These gene names are mouse names. The read halts 4 residues ahead of the CDR3 end, with the missing end drawn from the germline J gene. The chain combines TRBV1 with TRBJ2-1, with D tentatively TRBD1 (6 bases). V gave up 0 bases and J gave up 3 bases, with 9 bases separating them. Germline V gene data show CDR1 as NSQYPW and CDR2 as LRSPGD (reference sequence). There are 15 residues in the CDR3. Here the CDR3 reads CTCSADQGFYAEQFF. Incomplete CDR3 DNA: TGCACCTGCAGTGCAGATCAGGGGTTCTATGCT.

This clone was observed a few times. Gene labels here are mouse ones. The chain's CDR3 is CASSQVLDNTNTGQLYF. The sequenced part of the CDR3 DNA is TGTGCCAGCAGCCAAGTCCTGGACAACACAAACACCGGG. The chain recombines TRBV5 with TRBJ2-2, with TRBD1 as a possible D gene (5 bases). With the read ending 4 residues before the CDR3 end, the germline J gene is used to fill in that end. The CDR3 loop spans 17 amino acids. Looked up from germline, CDR1 is LGHNA and CDR2 is YNLKQL (reference sequence). Trimming left V 1 base short and J 0 bases short, with 12 bases between.

On this clone itself: Genes and germline come from the mouse. The read is 4 residues too short to cover the CDR3 end, so that end is filled in from the germline J gene. The rearrangement uses TRBV29 and TRBJ2-3; no definite D call. The CDR3 spans 11 residues. Germline lookup yields CDR1 MSHET and CDR2 SYDVDS. The CDR3 is CAGRSAETLYF. CDR3 DNA (partial): TGTGCCGGCAGGAGTGCAGAA.

Regarding this clone: The gene names given are mouse names. The sample holds other DNA sequences that translate to the same CDR3. This chain's CDR3 is CASSRRSANTGQLYF. Partial CDR3 DNA: TGTGCTAGCAGTAGGAGGTCGGCAAACACCGGG. The rearrangement joins TRBV17 to TRBJ2-2, with D uncertain. The read stops 4 residues short of the end of the CDR3; the missing end is completed from the germline J gene. The germline CDR1 and CDR2 sequences are MNHDT and YYDKIL. V was pared by 3 bases and J by 0 bases, with 8 bases between. The CDR3 has 15 amino acids.

A note on this clone: Here the gene names and germline are mouse. The sequenced fragment ends 4 residues before the CDR3 boundary, so the rest is inferred from the germline J gene. This same CDR3 is encoded by further DNA sequences in the sample. The V and J genes are TRBV1 and TRBJ2-5; 10 bases map to TRBD1. The CDR3 is 14 amino acids. Germline V gene data show CDR1 as NSQYPW and CDR2 as LRSPGD (reference sequence). The CDR3 DNA, read in part, is TGCACCTGCAGTGTCCCGGGACAGGGGGAC. Amino acid sequence: CTCSVPGQGD. The CDR3 in full is CTCSVPGQGDTQYF.

A word on this clone: Gene names and germline refer to mouse. The CDR3 sequence is CASSQDWSSAETLYF. The covered CDR3 bases are TGTGCCAGCAGCCAAGACTGGTCTAGTGCAGAA. V gene TRBV5 combines with J gene TRBJ2-3, with D unresolved. The CDR3 end is not reached by the read, which stops 4 residues before it; the germline J gene fills it in. V lost 0 bases and J lost 0, with 7 bases in between. CDR3 size: 15 residues. CDR1 and CDR2 (germline): LGHNA, YNLKQL (reference sequence).

As regards this clone: Gene names and germline refer to mouse. The read comes to an end 4 residues before the CDR3 does, leaving the germline J gene to fill in the end. V gene TRBV1 combines with J gene TRBJ2-1; 8 bases fit TRBD2. The CDR3 sequence is 14 residues long. Per germline, CDR1 NSQYPW and CDR2 LRSPGD (reference sequence). V lost 4 bases to trimming and J lost 4 bases; unmatched junction nucleotides: 3. Incomplete CDR3 DNA: TGCACCTGCAGTGGGGACTGGATTTATGCT. Translated: CTCSGDWIYA. The CDR3 as a whole reads CTCSGDWIYAEQFF.

Regarding this clone: Gene names denote mouse genes. From the germline J gene comes the end of the CDR3, since the read stops 4 residues before it. The chain employs TRBV17 and TRBJ2-5; 8 bases align to TRBD2. The CDR3 runs 16 residues. Germline values: CDR1 MNHDT, CDR2 YYDKIL. J gave up 0 bases and V 5 bases, and 7 bases lay outside the gene matches. CDR3 protein: CASSSPLGGNQDTQYF. The CDR3 bases that were read are TGTGCTAGCAGTTCCCCCCTGGGGGGCAACCAAGAC.

Comments on this clone: Germline and genes: mouse. The read finishes 4 residues shy of the CDR3 end, and the germline J gene is used to complete it. This sequence joins TRBV31 and TRBJ2-2; TRBD1 aligns across 12 bases. CDR3 length: 17 amino acids. Germline CDR1 is GKSSPN and CDR2 is SITVG. The sequenced CDR3 bases are TGTGCCTGGAGTCTCTCACCGGGACAGGGGGCTGGCGGG. This gives the protein CAWSLSPGQGAGG. The entire CDR3 is CAWSLSPGQGAGGQLYF.

This clone has more than one count but fewer than ten. Gene names and germline refer to mouse. The read stops 4 residues short of the end of the CDR3; the missing end is completed from the germline J gene. This same CDR3 is encoded by further DNA sequences in the sample. This chain uses TRBV19 with TRBJ2-7; a possible D gene is TRBD1 (5 bases). The CDR3 covers 12 residues. The germline CDR1 and CDR2 sequences are FNHDT and SITEND (reference sequence). V was cut by 5 bases and J by 2 bases, with 8 bases left in between. The CDR3 here is CASRRQTYEQYF. The DNA read from the CDR3 is TGTGCCAGCAGGAGACAGACCTAT.

On this clone: Mouse gene names and germline throughout. CDR3 bases read: TGCACCTGCAGTGGACTGGGGGGGAACTATGCT. Protein: CTCSGLGGNYA. The whole CDR3 is CTCSGLGGNYAEQFF. The chain recombines TRBV1 with TRBJ2-1; 11 positions agree with TRBD2. The sequence runs out 4 residues before the end of the CDR3; the remainder is reconstructed from the germline J gene. In germline, CDR1 is NSQYPW, CDR2 LRSPGD (reference sequence). J gave up 1 base and V 4 bases, and 0 bases lay outside the gene matches. This CDR3 has 15 amino acids.

Note on this clone: Gene names and germline refer to mouse. With the read ending 4 residues before the CDR3 end, the germline J gene is used to fill in that end. The sample has other DNA sequences that encode this CDR3 too. V and J are TRBV13-1 and TRBJ2-7; a possible D gene is TRBD2 (6 bases). This CDR3 contains 12 residues. Germline loops: CDR1 NSHNY, CDR2 SYGAGN. CDR3: CASSATGYEQYF. The CDR3 bases that were read are TGTGCCAGCAGTGCCACTGGGTAT.

This clone was detected a few times. The genes and germline here are from mouse. Coverage ceases 4 residues before the CDR3 finishes, and the germline J gene fills in the end. The same CDR3 can be traced to other DNA sequences in this sample. The chain is built from TRBV1 and TRBJ2-7; TRBD1 matches at 9 bases. The germline CDR1 and CDR2 sequences are NSQYPW and LRSPGD (reference sequence). V shed 3 bases, J shed 0 bases, and the junction held 3 bases outside the gene matches. The CDR3 contains 15 residues. The DNA read from the CDR3 is TGCACCTGCAGTGCGCCGGGACAGGGCTCCTAT. It is translated as CTCSAPGQGSY. In full, the CDR3 is CTCSAPGQGSYEQYF.

This clone was detected a few times. The gene names given are mouse names. The read is 3 residues too short to cover the CDR3 end, so that end is filled in from the germline J gene. The chain joins TRBV17 to TRBJ1-6; D is perhaps TRBD1 (6 bases). TRBJ1-6 is an ORF for which the function is uncertain. The CDR3 spans 17 residues. CDR1 and CDR2 from the germline V gene are MNHDT and YYDKIL. The ends were cut back, 0 bases at V and 1 base at J, with 10 bases in the middle. This chain's CDR3 is CASSRERTESYNSPLYF. CDR3 bases read: TGTGCTAGCAGTAGAGAGAGGACAGAATCCTATAATTCGCCC.

About this clone itself: Mouse names are used for the genes. The read gets to within 4 residues of the CDR3 end, and the germline J gene fills in the rest. The chain uses TRBV19 and TRBJ2-1; no clear D gene. V lost 6 bases and J lost 0, with 10 bases in between. The CDR3 length is 14 residues. Germline V CDR1 and CDR2: FNHDT, SITEND (reference sequence). The sequenced part of the CDR3 DNA is TGTGCCAGCACCCCCAAAAATAACTATGCT. Its protein is CASTPKNNYA. The full CDR3 reads CASTPKNNYAEQFF.

This clone was observed at least ten times. Gene names are the mouse ones. Coverage ceases 4 residues before the CDR3 finishes, and the germline J gene fills in the end. This chain uses TRBV17 with TRBJ1-1, with D maybe TRBD1 (5 bases). V was shortened by 1 base and J by 0 bases, with 6 bases between the two germline ends. The CDR3 runs to 14 residues. In germline, CDR1 is MNHDT, CDR2 YYDKIL. Here the CDR3 reads CASSRVRANTEVFF. The DNA read from the CDR3 is TGTGCTAGCAGTAGAGTCAGGGCAAACACA.

This clone was detected a few times. Mouse germline and gene names are used. In the same sample, other DNA sequences code for this CDR3. The CDR3 bases that were read are TGTGCCAGCAGTATCCCGGGACTGGGGGTAAACACCGGG. Translated: CASSIPGLGVNTG. The full-length CDR3 reads as CASSIPGLGVNTGQLYF. The chain employs TRBV19 and TRBJ2-2; 11 bases match TRBD2. The read halts 4 residues ahead of the CDR3 end, with the missing end drawn from the germline J gene. V was pared by 2 bases and J by 1 base, with 4 bases of the junction left unmatched. This CDR3 has 17 residues. Germline CDR1 and CDR2: FNHDT and SITEND (reference sequence).

A remark on this clone: Gene names and germline match the mouse. From the germline J gene comes the end of the CDR3, since the read stops 4 residues before it. The chain combines TRBV5 with TRBJ1-1, with D tentatively TRBD1 (6 bases). This CDR3 spans 16 amino acids. The germline V and J ends were trimmed by 0 bases and 0 bases, with 11 bases remaining between them. Germline values: CDR1 LGHNA, CDR2 YNLKQL (reference sequence). CDR3 sequence: CASSQDRRQANTEVFF. CDR3 bases read: TGTGCCAGCAGCCAAGATCGGAGACAGGCAAACACA.

A remark on this clone: Any gene name here is a mouse gene name. Coverage ceases 4 residues before the CDR3 finishes, and the germline J gene fills in the end. This rearrangement joins TRBV13-1 to TRBJ2-7; 8 nucleotides line up with TRBD2. The CDR3 has 15 residues. Looked up from germline, CDR1 is NSHNY and CDR2 is SYGAGN. The junction had 7 bases not matched to a gene; V was cut back by 5 bases and J by 0 bases. The CDR3 sequence is CASSLGLGSSYEQYF. The covered CDR3 bases are TGTGCCAGCAGCCTCGGACTGGGAAGCTCCTAT.

This clone was observed a handful of times. The genes and germline here are from mouse. The CDR3 sequence is CASSIDKNYAEQFF. The part of the CDR3 DNA that was read is TGTGCCAGCAGTATTGACAAAAACTATGCT. The chain recombines TRBV19 with TRBJ2-1; D is uncertain. Read data end 4 residues before the CDR3 end; the end is taken from the germline J gene. CDR3 length: 14 amino acids. Germline values: CDR1 FNHDT, CDR2 SITEND (reference sequence). Deletions cut 2 bases from V and 1 base from J, with 7 bases between.

Note on this clone: Mouse germline and gene names are used. From the germline J gene comes the end of the CDR3, since the read stops 4 residues before it. This chain connects TRBV13-3 to TRBJ1-2; a possible D gene is TRBD1 (6 bases). CDR3 size: 13 residues. The V and J ends lost 4 bases and 4 bases respectively, with 11 bases between them. The germline V gene has CDR1 NNHDY and CDR2 SYVADS. The CDR3 protein is CASSTGTTSDYTF. CDR3 DNA, as far as it was read: TGTGCCAGCAGTACCGGGACAACCTCC.

This clone was counted between two and nine times. Mouse germline and gene names are used. The read comes to an end 4 residues before the CDR3 does, leaving the germline J gene to fill in the end. V and J are TRBV13-3 and TRBJ1-2, with 7 positions matching TRBD1. This CDR3 region has 13 residues. Germline V CDR1 and CDR2: NNHDY, SYVADS. This CDR3 reads CASSSQGRSDYTF. Incomplete CDR3 DNA: TGTGCCAGCAGTTCACAGGGGAGGTCC.

In regard to this clone: Gene labels here are mouse ones. The read finishes 4 residues shy of the CDR3 end, and the germline J gene is used to complete it. The same CDR3 can be traced to other DNA sequences in this sample. The V call is TRBV1, the J call TRBJ1-1; 7 bases fit TRBD1. The CDR3 consists of 13 residues. V was pared by 4 bases and J by 3 bases, with 2 bases of the junction left unmatched. Per the germline V gene, CDR1 is NSQYPW and CDR2 is LRSPGD (reference sequence). CDR3 loop: CTCSGGTDTEVFF. CDR3 DNA (partial): TGCACCTGCAGTGGAGGGACAGACACA.

This clone was seen only a few times. Gene names refer to mouse genes. The CDR3 extends 4 residues past the end of the read, so its final part is completed from the germline J gene. The chain links TRBV29 to TRBJ2-4; 8 positions agree with TRBD2. Germline CDR1 and CDR2: MSHET and SYDVDS. This CDR3 region has 13 residues. CDR3 protein: CASSLNWGNTLYF. The covered CDR3 bases are TGTGCTAGCAGTTTGAACTGGGGGAAC.

This clone was counted a few times. Mouse gene names and germline throughout. Read sequence stops 4 residues before the CDR3 end, and the germline J gene provides the missing end. Other DNA sequences in the same sample also yield this CDR3. The V call is TRBV5, the J call TRBJ2-7; the match to TRBD1 covers 7 bases. V shed 0 bases and J 2 bases; nucleotides not matched to a gene: 1. From germline, CDR1 is LGHNA and CDR2 YNLKQL (reference sequence). CDR3 length: 14 amino acids. CDR3 DNA (partial): TGTGCCAGCAGCCAAGAAGGGACAGCCTAT. As protein: CASSQEGTAY. The full CDR3 protein reads CASSQEGTAYEQYF.